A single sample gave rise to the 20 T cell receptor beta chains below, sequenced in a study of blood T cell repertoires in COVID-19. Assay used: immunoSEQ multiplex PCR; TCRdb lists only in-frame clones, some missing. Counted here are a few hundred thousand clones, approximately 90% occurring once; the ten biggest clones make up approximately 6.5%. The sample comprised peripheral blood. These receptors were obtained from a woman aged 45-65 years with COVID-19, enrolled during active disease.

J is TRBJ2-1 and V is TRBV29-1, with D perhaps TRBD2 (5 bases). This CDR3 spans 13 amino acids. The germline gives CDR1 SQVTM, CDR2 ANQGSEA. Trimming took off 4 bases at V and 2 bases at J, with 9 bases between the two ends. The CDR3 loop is CSVGLLTYNEQFF. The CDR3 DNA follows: TGCAGCGTTGGACTACTAACCTACAATGAGCAGTTCTTC.

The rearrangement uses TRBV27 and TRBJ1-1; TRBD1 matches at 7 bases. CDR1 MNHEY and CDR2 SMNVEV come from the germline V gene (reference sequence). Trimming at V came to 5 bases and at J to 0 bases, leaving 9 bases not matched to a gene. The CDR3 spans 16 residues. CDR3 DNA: TGTGCCAGCAGTCCGGGACAGTGGGGTATGAACACTGAAGCTTTCTTT. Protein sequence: CASSPGQWGMNTEAFF.

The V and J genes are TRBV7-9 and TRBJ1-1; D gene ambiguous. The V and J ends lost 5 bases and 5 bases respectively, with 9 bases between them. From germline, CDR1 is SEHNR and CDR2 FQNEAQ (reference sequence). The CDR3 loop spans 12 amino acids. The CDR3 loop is CASSLQLTEAFF. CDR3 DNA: TGTGCCAGCAGCCTACAGCTTACTGAAGCTTTCTTT.

The CDR3 sequence: CASSRGSGSGGETQYF. In DNA form, the CDR3 reads TGTGCCAGCAGCCGAGGTTCAGGGAGCGGGGGAGAGACCCAGTACTTC. The chain uses TRBV5-4 and TRBJ2-5; 8 bases line up with TRBD2. This CDR3 region has 16 residues. J gave up 4 bases and V 4 bases, and 12 bases lay outside the gene matches. Germline-derived CDR1 and CDR2 are SGHNT and YYREEE (reference sequence).

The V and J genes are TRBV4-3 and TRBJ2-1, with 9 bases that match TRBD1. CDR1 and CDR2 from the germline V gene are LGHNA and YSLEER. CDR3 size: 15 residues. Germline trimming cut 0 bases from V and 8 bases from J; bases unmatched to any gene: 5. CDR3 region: CASSQDGDRDYEQFF. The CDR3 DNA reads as TGCGCCAGCAGCCAAGATGGGGACAGGGACTATGAGCAGTTCTTC.

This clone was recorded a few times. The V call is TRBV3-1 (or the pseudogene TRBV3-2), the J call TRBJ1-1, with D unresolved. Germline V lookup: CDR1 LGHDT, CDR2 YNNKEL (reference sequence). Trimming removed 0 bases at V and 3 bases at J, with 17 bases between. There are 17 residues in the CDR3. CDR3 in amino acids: CASSQELAFFADTEAFF. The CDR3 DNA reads TGTGCCAGCAGCCAAGAGCTGGCCTTTTTTGCGGACACTGAAGCTTTCTTT.

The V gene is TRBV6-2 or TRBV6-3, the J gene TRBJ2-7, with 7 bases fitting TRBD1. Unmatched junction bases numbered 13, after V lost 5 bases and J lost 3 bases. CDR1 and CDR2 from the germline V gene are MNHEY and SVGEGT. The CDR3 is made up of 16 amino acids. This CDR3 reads CASSTSTGAAFYEQYF. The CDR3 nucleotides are TGTGCCAGCAGTACTTCTACAGGGGCGGCTTTCTACGAGCAGTACTTC.

The CDR3 bases are TGCGCCAGCAGCCAATATGGACTAGCGGGTCAAACCGGGGAGCTGTTTTTT. Amino acids: CASSQYGLAGQTGELFF. The chain combines TRBV4-1 with TRBJ2-2; TRBD2 matches at 11 bases. The CDR3 consists of 17 residues. Germline-derived CDR1 and CDR2 are MGHRA and YSYEKL. J was trimmed by 5 bases and V by 2 bases; bases with no gene match: 7.

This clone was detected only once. CDR3 nucleotide sequence: TGCGCCAGCAGCCAAGACCGCAGGGAAATAGCGGGAGGGTACCGGGAGACCCAGTACTTC. Translating gives CASSQDRREIAGGYRETQYF. The chain carries TRBV4-1 and TRBJ2-5; 11 nucleotides align to TRBD2. This CDR3 is built from 20 residues. The V segment lost 0 bases and the J segment 5 bases; nucleotides outside the gene matches: 17. Germline CDR1 is MGHRA and CDR2 is YSYEKL.

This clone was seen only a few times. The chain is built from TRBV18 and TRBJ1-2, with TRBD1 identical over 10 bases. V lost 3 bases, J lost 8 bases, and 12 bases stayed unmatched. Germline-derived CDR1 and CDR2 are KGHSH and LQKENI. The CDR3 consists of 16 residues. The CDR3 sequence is CASSPSALTGGRGYTF. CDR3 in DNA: TGTGCCAGCTCACCGTCGGCGCTGACAGGGGGCCGGGGCTACACCTTC. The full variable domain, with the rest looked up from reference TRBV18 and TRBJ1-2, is NAGVMQNPRHLVRRRGQEARLRCSPMKGHSHVYWYRQLPEEGLKFMVYLQKENIIDESGMPKERFSAEFPKEGPSILRIQQVVRGDSAAYFCASSPSALTGGRGYTFGSGTRLTVV.

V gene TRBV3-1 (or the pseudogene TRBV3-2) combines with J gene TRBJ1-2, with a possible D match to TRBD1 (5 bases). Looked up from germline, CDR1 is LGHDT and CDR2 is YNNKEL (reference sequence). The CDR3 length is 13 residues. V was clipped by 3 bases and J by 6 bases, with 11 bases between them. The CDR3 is CASSHRGWDGYTF. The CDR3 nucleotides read TGTGCCAGCAGCCACCGGGGGTGGGATGGCTACACCTTC.

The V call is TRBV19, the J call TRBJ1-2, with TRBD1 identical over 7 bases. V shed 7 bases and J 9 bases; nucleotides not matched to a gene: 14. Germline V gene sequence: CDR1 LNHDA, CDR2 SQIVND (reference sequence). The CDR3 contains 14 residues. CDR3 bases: TGTGCCAGTACCAGGGACAGCACCCTTACGCGCTACACCTTC. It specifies CASTRDSTLTRYTF.

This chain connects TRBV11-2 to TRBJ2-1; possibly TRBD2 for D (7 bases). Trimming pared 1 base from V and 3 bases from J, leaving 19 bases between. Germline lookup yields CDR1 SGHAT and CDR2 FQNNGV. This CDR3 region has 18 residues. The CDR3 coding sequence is TGTGCCAGCAGCTTAGGGCAACGGGGGGCGGACCTCTACAATGAGCAGTTCTTC. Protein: CASSLGQRGADLYNEQFF. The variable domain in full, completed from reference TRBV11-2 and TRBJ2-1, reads EAGVAQSPRYKIIEKRQSVAFWCNPISGHATLYWYQQILGQGPKLLIQFQNNGVVDDSQLPKDRFSAERLKGVDSTLKIQPAKLEDSAVYLCASSLGQRGADLYNEQFFGPGTRLTVL.

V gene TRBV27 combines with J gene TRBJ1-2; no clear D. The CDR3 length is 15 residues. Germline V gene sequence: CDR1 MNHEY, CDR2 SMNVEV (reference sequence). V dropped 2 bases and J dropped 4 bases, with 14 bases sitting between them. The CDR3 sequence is CASSLKSGPFYGYTF. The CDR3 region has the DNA TGTGCCAGCAGTTTAAAGAGCGGCCCCTTCTATGGCTACACCTTC.

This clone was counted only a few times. The CDR3 loop is CASSQAGIYGYTF. The CDR3 DNA reads as TGTGCCAGCAGCCAAGCAGGGATCTATGGCTACACCTTC. The rearrangement joins TRBV3-1 (or the pseudogene TRBV3-2) to TRBJ1-2; weak D call: TRBD1 (5 bases). Germline CDR1 reads LGHDT; CDR2 reads YNNKEL (reference sequence). Trimming took off 1 base at V and 4 bases at J, with 7 bases between the two ends. CDR3 length: 13 amino acids.

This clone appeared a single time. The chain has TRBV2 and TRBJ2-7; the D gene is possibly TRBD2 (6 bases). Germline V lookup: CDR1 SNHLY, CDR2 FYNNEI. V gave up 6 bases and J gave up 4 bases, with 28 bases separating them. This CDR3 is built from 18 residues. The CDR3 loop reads CASSVVKGGTGIGYEQYF. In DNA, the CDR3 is TGTGCCAGCAGCGTCGTGAAGGGCGGGACCGGGATCGGGTACGAGCAGTACTTC.

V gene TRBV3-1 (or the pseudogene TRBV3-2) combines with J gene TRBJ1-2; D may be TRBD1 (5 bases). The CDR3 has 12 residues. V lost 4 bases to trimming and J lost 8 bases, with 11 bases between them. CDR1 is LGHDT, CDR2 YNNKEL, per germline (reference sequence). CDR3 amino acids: CASSRGQEGYTF. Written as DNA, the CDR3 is TGTGCCAGCAGCCGCGGACAAGAGGGCTACACCTTC.

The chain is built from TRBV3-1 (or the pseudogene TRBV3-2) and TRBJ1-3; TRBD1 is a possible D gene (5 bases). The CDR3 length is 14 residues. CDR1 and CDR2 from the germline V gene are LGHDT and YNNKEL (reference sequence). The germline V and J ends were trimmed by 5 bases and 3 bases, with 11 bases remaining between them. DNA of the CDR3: TGTGCCAGCAGCAGATTGACAGATGGAAACACCATATATTTT. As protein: CASSRLTDGNTIYF.

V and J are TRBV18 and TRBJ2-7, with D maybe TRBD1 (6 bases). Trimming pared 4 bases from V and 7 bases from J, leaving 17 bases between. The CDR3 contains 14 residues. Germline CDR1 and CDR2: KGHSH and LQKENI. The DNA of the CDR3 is TGTGCCAGCTCACGAACAGGGCTTGGTGGAGAGCAGTACTTC. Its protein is CASSRTGLGGEQYF.

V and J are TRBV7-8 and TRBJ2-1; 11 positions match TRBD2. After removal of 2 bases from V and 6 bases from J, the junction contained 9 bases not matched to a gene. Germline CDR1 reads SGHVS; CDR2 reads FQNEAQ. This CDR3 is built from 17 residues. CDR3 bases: TGTGCCAGCAGCTTACTGCTAGCGGGAGGCAAGGGCAATGAGCAGTTCTTC. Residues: CASSLLLAGGKGNEQFF.